This T cell receptor (beta chain) stems from a study of blood T cells in healthy people across ages. Whole-study findings and limits: Versus aged donors, long-lived donors had higher diversity and more naive CD4+ cells. Significant beta diversity loss was already apparent by age roughly 40, declining roughly linearly. Any conclusive comparison of naive versus antigen-experienced cells was prevented by using unsorted PBMCs.

Primed by a sample-barcoded 5' primer and a J-beta primer mix, a second PCR proceeded for 7 to 11 cycles. The authors tagged each cDNA molecule using a template-switch adaptor with 12 random nucleotides. MiXCR was run by TCRdb on the 5' RACE reads, yielding one entry per CDR3 protein. The sample lists about 2 million distinct CDR3 sequences, around 50% occurring once. Trimming removed 10 bases at V and 2 bases at J, with 18 bases between. The germline V gene encodes CDR1 MNHEY and CDR2 SVGEGT. The CDR3 contains 14 residues. Comments on this clonotype: The target antigen is unknown.

The sequencing sample was made of blood. The chain recombines TRBV6-2 or TRBV6-3 with TRBJ2-7; D not resolved. This receptor was taken from a woman between 35 and 50 years old in good health. CDR3 nucleotide sequence: TGTGCCACCAAAATACAAGGGATCGCCTACGAGCAGTACTTC. It is translated as CATKIQGIAYEQYF.